Below, 7 T cell receptor beta chains from the same sample are listed, as sequenced in a study of blood T cell repertoires in COVID-19. TCRdb's table, derived via immunoSEQ multiplex PCR, lists solely in-frame clones and lacks some. The data contain 15,000 to 20,000 clones, around 90% of them singletons. Sequenced: peripheral blood. These receptor sequences come from a human donor in a cohort sampled during active COVID-19.

The count of this clone is one. V usage is TRBV6-5 and J usage is TRBJ2-1, with unresolved D. V lost 6 bases and J 8 bases, leaving 8 bases between the germline ends. CDR3 length: 11 amino acids. In germline, CDR1 is MNHEY, CDR2 SVGAGI. The CDR3 here is CASSTRYEQFF. CDR3 bases: TGTGCCAGCAGCACGAGGTATGAGCAGTTCTTC.

The chain couples TRBV3-1 (or the pseudogene TRBV3-2) to TRBJ2-7; tentatively, D is TRBD2 (5 bases). V gave up 1 base and J gave up 2 bases, with 15 bases separating them. Germline CDR1 is LGHDT and CDR2 is YNNKEL (reference sequence). This CDR3 is built from 16 residues. CDR3: CASSQGAPRGAYEQYF. The CDR3 region has the DNA TGTGCCAGCAGCCAAGGAGCCCCCCGGGGAGCCTACGAGCAGTACTTC.

This chain connects TRBV10-3 to TRBJ2-5; the match to TRBD2 covers 8 bases. The V and J ends lost 4 bases and 0 bases, in that order; junction bases with no gene match: 1. The CDR3 is 14 residues long. From germline, CDR1 is ENHRY and CDR2 SYGVKD. The CDR3 loop is CAISAGGDQETQYF. The CDR3 DNA follows: TGTGCCATCAGTGCGGGGGGGGACCAAGAGACCCAGTACTTC.

The chain has TRBV30 and TRBJ2-7; tentatively, D is TRBD1 (5 bases). Germline lookup yields CDR1 GTSNPN and CDR2 SVGIG (reference sequence). V was clipped by 3 bases and J by 3 bases, with 9 bases between them. CDR3 length: 12 residues. The CDR3 DNA sequence: TGTGCCTGGAGCCCCCAGGGCTACGAGCAGTACTTC. Protein sequence: CAWSPQGYEQYF.

This clone was found a few times. The chain has TRBV12-5 and TRBJ1-5; TRBD1 agrees at 7 bases. This CDR3 spans 15 amino acids. V was pared by 1 base and J by 5 bases, with 5 bases of the junction left unmatched. Per germline, CDR1 LGHNT and CDR2 FRNRAP. The CDR3 loop is CASGLGAQGDQPQHF. For the CDR3, the DNA is TGTGCTAGTGGTTTGGGCGCCCAGGGGGATCAGCCCCAGCATTTT. Looking up the rest from reference TRBV12-5 and TRBJ1-5 gives the full variable domain: DARVTQTPRHKVTEMGQEVTMRCQPILGHNTVFWYRQTMMQGLELLAYFRNRAPLDDSGMPKDRFSAEMPDATLATLKIQPSEPRDSAVYFCASGLGAQGDQPQHFGDGTRLSIL.

The gene calls are TRBV7-9 and TRBJ2-3; perhaps TRBD1 as D (8 bases). This CDR3 spans 18 amino acids. Trimming stripped 1 base from V and 3 bases from J, with 20 bases between. Germline V lookup: CDR1 SEHNR, CDR2 FQNEAQ (reference sequence). The CDR3 DNA sequence: TGTGCCAGCAGCTTAGGGCCGGTCCTACAGGGGGGGACAGATACGCAGTATTTT. It yields the protein CASSLGPVLQGGTDTQYF.

The genes are TRBV5-1 and TRBJ2-1; TRBD2 aligns across 9 bases. Germline loops: CDR1 SGHRS, CDR2 YFSETQ. V was clipped by 3 bases and J by 2 bases; unmatched bases: 3. The CDR3 runs to 15 residues. The chain's CDR3 is CASSSLAGTYNEQFF. DNA of the CDR3: TGCGCCAGCAGCTCCCTAGCGGGGACCTACAATGAGCAGTTCTTC.